Below, one TCR beta chain is given with its context. Its specificity is not known. The ends were cut back, 8 bases at V and 5 bases at J, with 9 bases in the middle. The CDR3 has 11 amino acids. Germline V gene sequence: CDR1 MDHEN, CDR2 SYDVKM. The sample originates from a study of naive and memory T cell subsets. Study-level results: Gini index rose across naive, CM, EM and EMRA in CD4 and CD8. Especially in CD8 cells, naive repertoires contained a few larger clonotypes, possibly CD45RA-re-expressing memory cells.

The beta constant-region primer was an equimolar mix of two oligonucleotides covering TRBC1 and TRBC2. The ligated cDNA underwent four PCR rounds using SP2 and nested alpha and beta constant-region primers. An oligonucleotide with the SP2 primer and a 12-nucleotide UMI was ligated to the cDNA 3' end. TCRdb passed the UMI-ligation and nested PCR reads through MiXCR, listing each CDR3 protein once. Among over 130,000 distinct CDR3 sequences listed, about a fifth were seen once. Four subsets defined by CD45RA and CD27 were sorted after CD3, CD4, CD8 and live/dead staining. V usage is TRBV28 and J usage is TRBJ1-1; D is possibly TRBD1 (5 bases). Sequencing was performed on naive CD8+ T cells from blood. This sequence was found in a human donor in good health. CDR3 DNA: TGTGCCAGCGGAGACAGTACTGAAGCTTTCTTT. This gives the protein CASGDSTEAFF.